What follows are 18 T cell receptor beta chains derived from one specimen sequenced in a study of CXCR3-negative and CXCR3-positive naive CD8 T cells (dated by TCRdb to the late 2010s). These receptors have no known antigen. What the work shows at the level of the full study, not this receptor alone: Compared with CXCR3-negative naive cells, CXCR3-positive naive cells had TRB CDR3s with higher hydrophobicity (lower Kidera factor 4), lower energy, and higher strength and volume indices.

TCRdb shows the sequencer as NextSeq 550. The Human TCR Profiling Kit (MiLaboratory) was used to prepare UMI-labeled 5' RACE TRB cDNA libraries. TCRdb reprocessed the reads, and each CDR3 protein sequence is entered once, without DNA. The sample's clone listing holds about 150,000 distinct CDR3 sequences. The ten largest clones add up to 0.4% to 0.5% of the sample. Sequences were obtained from naive CXCR3+ CD8+ T cells from blood. The cell subset or site label, read with the paper, signifies: CD45RO-CCR7+CD27+CD95- naive CD8+ T cells expressing CXCR3 (TNR3+). The receptors were gathered from a human donor in good health. Some clones in this sample may be carry-over from other donors' samples.

V gene TRBV4-3 combines with J gene TRBJ1-1; there is no DNA to check the TCRdb D call of TRBD1. The CDR3 consists of 15 residues. Germline V gene sequence: CDR1 LGHNA, CDR2 YSLEER. The CDR3 reads CASSQVFRGYTEAFF.

The V and J genes are TRBV10-3 and TRBJ2-2; TCRdb lists TRBD1, though no DNA is available to test this call. The CDR3 is 14 amino acids. CDR1 ENHRY and CDR2 SYGVKD come from the germline V gene. CDR3 loop: CAAAGTENTGELFF.

This chain connects TRBV7-9 to TRBJ2-1; TCRdb picks TRBD2, but there is no DNA to check that call. The length of the CDR3 is 15 residues. CDR1 and CDR2 (germline): SEHNR, FQNEAQ (reference sequence). This CDR3 is CASSHTSGVDPEQFF.

V and J are TRBV11-2 and TRBJ2-2; TCRdb's D call, TRBD1, is unchecked because there is no DNA. The CDR3 has 15 residues. The germline CDR1 and CDR2 sequences are SGHAT and FQNNGV. The CDR3 loop reads CASSADRVRTGELFF.

V usage is TRBV28 and J usage is TRBJ2-4; lacking DNA, the TRBD2 call made by TCRdb goes unchecked. Per germline, CDR1 MDHEN and CDR2 SYDVKM. CDR3 length equals 13 residues. CDR3 loop: CASSFSPGDIQYF. The complete variable domain, with remaining parts taken from reference TRBV28 and TRBJ2-4, reads DVKVTQSSRYLVKRTGEKVFLECVQDMDHENMFWYRQDPGLGLRLIYFSYDVKMKEKGDIPEGYSVSREKKERFSLILESASTNQTSMYLCASSFSPGDIQYFGAGTRLSVL.

The chain uses TRBV25-1 and TRBJ1-2; TCRdb names TRBD1, which stays unverified in the absence of DNA. Germline V gives CDR1 MGHDK, CDR2 SYGVNS. The CDR3 extends over 13 amino acids. The CDR3: CASSLGTAYGYTF.

The rearrangement links TRBV5-3 to TRBJ2-1; with no DNA, the TCRdb D assignment of TRBD2 cannot be verified. TRBV5-3 is treated as an ORF (open reading frame) with a function not yet certain. The CDR3 consists of 21 residues. CDR3 region: CARSEEVRAGGPEIVYNEQFF.

The V and J genes are TRBV28 and TRBJ1-2. The CDR3 is made up of 17 amino acids. From germline, CDR1 is MDHEN and CDR2 SYDVKM. CDR3 loop: CASRKWGGILPNCGYTF.

V usage is TRBV6-2 or TRBV6-3 and J usage is TRBJ1-1; the D call of TRBD1 rests on TCRdb alone, since no DNA is present to check it. The germline CDR1 and CDR2 sequences are MNHEY and SVGEGT. The CDR3 runs 14 residues. This CDR3 is CASSLPPENTEAFF.

This chain links TRBV28 with TRBJ2-1. Germline CDR1 reads MDHEN; CDR2 reads SYDVKM. This CDR3 region has 16 residues. The CDR3 protein is CASSSIAGGPSNEQFF.

This chain connects TRBV7-9 to TRBJ2-3; no DNA is available, so the TRBD1 call from TCRdb remains unchecked. The germline V gene has CDR1 SEHNR and CDR2 FQNEAQ (reference sequence). The CDR3 runs to 15 residues. CDR3: CASSYPGQGSDTQYF.

The chain links TRBV15 to TRBJ2-3; no DNA is available, so the TRBD1 call from TCRdb remains unchecked. The CDR3 runs 19 residues. Germline CDR1 is LNHNV and CDR2 is YYDKDF (reference sequence). The CDR3 reads CATSREDHRDRGFPDTQYF.

This chain joins TRBV6-2 or TRBV6-3 and TRBJ1-1. The CDR3 is made up of 14 amino acids. The germline V gene encodes CDR1 MNHEY and CDR2 SVGEGT. The CDR3 protein is CASSYSGRYTEAFF.

The chain couples TRBV7-9 to TRBJ2-3; TCRdb names TRBD1, which stays unverified in the absence of DNA. CDR3 length: 11 amino acids. Germline-derived CDR1 and CDR2 are SEHNR and FQNEAQ (reference sequence). The CDR3 loop reads CASTRGDTQYF.

CDR3 residues: CASSEYPRTGSSYNEQFF. The chain is built from TRBV25-1 and TRBJ2-1; TCRdb indicates TRBD1, and absent DNA this call remains unverified. Germline CDR1 is MGHDK and CDR2 is SYGVNS. The CDR3 length is 18 residues.

The chain combines TRBV7-9 with TRBJ2-7; TCRdb designates TRBD1, a call that cannot be tested without DNA. This CDR3 has 18 residues. Per the germline V gene, CDR1 is SEHNR and CDR2 is FQNEAQ (reference sequence). CDR3: CASSLEFGGSPTAYEQYF. Using reference TRBV7-9 and TRBJ2-7 for the parts outside the CDR3, the full variable domain is DTGVSQNPRHKITKRGQNVTFRCDPISEHNRLYWYRQTLGQGPEFLTYFQNEAQLEKSRLLSDRFSAERPKGSFSTLEIQRTEQGDSAMYLCASSLEFGGSPTAYEQYFGPGTRLTVT.

The V and J genes are TRBV7-9 and TRBJ1-1; TCRdb indicates TRBD1, and absent DNA this call remains unverified. This CDR3 contains 15 residues. Per germline, CDR1 SEHNR and CDR2 FQNEAQ (reference sequence). The CDR3 loop reads CASSFIQGPDTEAFF.

The chain has TRBV20-1 and TRBJ2-5; with no DNA, the TCRdb D assignment of TRBD1 cannot be verified. The CDR3 sequence is 16 residues long. Germline V lookup: CDR1 DFQATT, CDR2 SNEGSKA (reference sequence). This CDR3 is CSAREDKAFRSADQYF.